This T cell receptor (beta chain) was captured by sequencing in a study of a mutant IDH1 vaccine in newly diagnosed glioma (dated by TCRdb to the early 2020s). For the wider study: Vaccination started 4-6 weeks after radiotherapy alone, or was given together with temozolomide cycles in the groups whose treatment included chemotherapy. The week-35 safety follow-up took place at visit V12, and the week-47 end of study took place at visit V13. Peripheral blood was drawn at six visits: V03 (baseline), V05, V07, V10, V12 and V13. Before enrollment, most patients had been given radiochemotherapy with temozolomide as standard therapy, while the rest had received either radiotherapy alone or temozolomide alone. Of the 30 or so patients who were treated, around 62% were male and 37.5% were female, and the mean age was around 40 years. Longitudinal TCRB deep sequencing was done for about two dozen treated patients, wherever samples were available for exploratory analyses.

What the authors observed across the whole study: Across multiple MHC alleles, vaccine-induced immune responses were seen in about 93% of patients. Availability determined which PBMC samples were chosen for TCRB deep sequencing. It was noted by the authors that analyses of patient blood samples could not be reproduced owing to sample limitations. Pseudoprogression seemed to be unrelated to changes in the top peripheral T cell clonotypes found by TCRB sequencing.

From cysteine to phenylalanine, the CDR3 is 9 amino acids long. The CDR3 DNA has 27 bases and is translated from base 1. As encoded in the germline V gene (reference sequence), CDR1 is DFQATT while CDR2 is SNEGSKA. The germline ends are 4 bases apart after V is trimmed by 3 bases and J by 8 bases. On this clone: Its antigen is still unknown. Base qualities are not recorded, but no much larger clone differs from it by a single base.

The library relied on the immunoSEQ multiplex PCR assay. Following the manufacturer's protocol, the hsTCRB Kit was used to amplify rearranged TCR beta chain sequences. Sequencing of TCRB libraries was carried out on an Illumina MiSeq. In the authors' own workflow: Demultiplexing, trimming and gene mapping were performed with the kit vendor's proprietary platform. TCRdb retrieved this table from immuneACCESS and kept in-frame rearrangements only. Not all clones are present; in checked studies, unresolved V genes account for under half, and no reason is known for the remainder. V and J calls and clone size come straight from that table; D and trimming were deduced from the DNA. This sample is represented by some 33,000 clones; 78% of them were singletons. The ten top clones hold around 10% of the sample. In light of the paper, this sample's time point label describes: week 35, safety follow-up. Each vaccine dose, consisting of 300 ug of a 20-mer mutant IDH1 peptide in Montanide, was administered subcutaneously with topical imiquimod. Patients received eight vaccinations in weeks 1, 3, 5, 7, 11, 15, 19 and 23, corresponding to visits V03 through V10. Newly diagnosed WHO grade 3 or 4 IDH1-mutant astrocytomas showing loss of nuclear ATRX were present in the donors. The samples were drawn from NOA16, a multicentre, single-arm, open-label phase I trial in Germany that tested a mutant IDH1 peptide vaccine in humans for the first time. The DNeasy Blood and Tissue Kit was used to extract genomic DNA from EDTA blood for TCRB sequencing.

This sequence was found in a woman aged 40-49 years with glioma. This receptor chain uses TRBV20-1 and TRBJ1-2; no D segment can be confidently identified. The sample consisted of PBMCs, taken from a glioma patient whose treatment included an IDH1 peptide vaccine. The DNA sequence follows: TGCAGTGCTAGTCTCGGCTACACCTTC. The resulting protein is CSASLGYTF.